Below, one TCR beta chain is given with its context. Its antigen is still unknown. The V gene end was trimmed by 5 bases and the J gene end by 2 bases; junction bases not matched to a gene: 4. The germline V gene has CDR1 KGHSH and CDR2 LQKENI. The CDR3 runs 14 residues. MiXCR was run by TCRdb on the 5' RACE reads, yielding one entry per CDR3 protein. The table shows 5,500 to 8,000 distinct CDR3 sequences, with over 12% occurring only once. Time point meaning: sample taken at primary tumor resection. This sample was taken from a study of spatial heterogeneity in lung cancer. Whole-study findings and limits: Higher tumor mutation counts went along with higher counts of expanded intratumoral alpha and beta TCRs.

The chain couples TRBV18 to TRBJ2-7, with 9 positions matching TRBD1. The origin of this receptor is a male donor with early-stage non-small cell lung cancer. The sample in question was lung tumor tissue, obtained at surgery. The CDR3 nucleotides read TGTGCCAGCTCAAAGGGACAGGGAACCTACGAGCAGTACTTC. Translating gives CASSKGQGTYEQYF.